What follows is one TCR beta chain and its context. A single count supports this clone. Its antigen remains undetermined. The input lacks base qualities; no much larger clone sits a single base away. This sample stems from a study of OX40 agonist ivuxolimab in advanced cancers. For context, the study as a whole: Ivuxolimab was an agonistic, fully human IgG2 monoclonal antibody directed against OX40 (CD134), a costimulatory receptor. Intravenous ivuxolimab was administered to patients every 2 weeks at six dose levels: 0.01, 0.1, 0.3, 1.5, 3 and 10 mg/kg. Of the approximately 54 patients in dose escalation, about 20 had hepatocellular carcinoma, around 15 had melanoma, 9 had renal cell carcinoma and 9 had head and neck cancer. In the dose-escalation cohort, more than 80% of patients were male, and the mean age was around 60 years with a range of roughly 20 to 85. Patients were allowed to have had prior anti-PD-1, anti-PD-L1 or anti-CTLA-4 therapy, and around 40% of the dose-escalation patients had previously received checkpoint inhibitors. Partial responses were achieved by three dose-escalation patients, of whom one had hepatocellular carcinoma and two had cutaneous melanoma. The purpose of peripheral TCRbeta sequencing was to test whether ivuxolimab changed TCR sequence diversity and led to clonal T-cell expansion. The paper reports the monotherapy dose-escalation portion (N of about 56 patients) of the phase I ivuxolimab trial. What the authors observed across the whole study: Which antigens the clonally expanded peripheral T cells were specific for was not determined. Low levels of normalized T-cell clonal expansion were also seen in some patients who did not respond. At doses of 0.1 to 3.0 mg/kg, clonal expansion of both CD4+ and CD8+ blood T cells was observed from baseline to week 6. After ivuxolimab, more expanded clones were found on average in CD8+ T cells than in CD4+ T cells. In the 0.1-3.0 mg/kg groups, partial responders were among the patients with the lowest normalized peripheral clonal expansion, particularly in CD8+ T cells.

The trial excluded patients who had a history of autoimmune disease or who were on systemic immunosuppression. Peripheral blood for TCR sequencing was drawn from every dose cohort at baseline, at cycle 4 day 1 and at cycle 7 day 1. The samples were drawn from a first-in-human, open-label, multicenter phase I dose-escalation trial of ivuxolimab. The trial enrolled adults with locally advanced or metastatic head and neck squamous cell, hepatocellular, melanoma or renal cell carcinoma. CD4+ and CD8+ T cells were sorted separately from peripheral blood before TCR sequencing. Trimming takes 6 bases from V and 6 bases from J, and the germline ends sit 21 bases apart. Per the germline V gene, MDHEN is the CDR1 and SYDVKM is the CDR2. The CDR3 numbers 16 residues from cysteine through phenylalanine. Only the CDR3 DNA stays, 48 bases, in frame from base 1. Genomic DNA was isolated from the sorted cells so that the TCRbeta CDR3 region could be sequenced. The immunoSEQ Assay was used to sequence the TCRbeta CDR3 regions. TCRdb took over this immuneACCESS table, retaining in-frame rearrangements with V and J assigned. Such tables are incomplete; in checked studies, under half of the missing clones stem from an unresolved V gene, and the remainder is unexplained. A total of 70,000 to 85,000 clones appear in this sample, roughly 90% of them only once. The ten largest make up 0.55% to 0.8% of the sample.

The specimen comprised CD4+ or CD8+ T cells sorted from blood, sampled in a trial of the OX40 agonist ivuxolimab. The sequence is built from TRBV28 and TRBJ1-5; TRBD1 is possibly the D segment (6 matching bases). This clonotype was sampled from an adult with an advanced solid tumor such as melanoma, head and neck, liver or kidney cancer. In nucleotide form, the sequence is TGTGCCAGCAGACCCAGGGGACGGTTTGTCAGTCAGCCCCAGCATTTT. Its amino acids are CASRPRGRFVSQPQHF. The variable domain in full, with residues beyond the CDR3 obtained from the reference TRBV28 and TRBJ1-5 genes, is DVKVTQSSRYLVKRTGEKVFLECVQDMDHENMFWYRQDPGLGLRLIYFSYDVKMKEKGDIPEGYSVSREKKERFSLILESASTNQTSMYLCASRPRGRFVSQPQHFGDGTRLSIL.